This T cell receptor (beta chain) stems from a study of cytomegalovirus exposure and HLA in healthy donors. Concerning this clone itself: Antigen: not known.

Those who donated were healthy bone marrow donors. V shed 4 bases and J shed 0 bases, with 7 bases lying between them. Germline-derived CDR1 and CDR2 are SQVTM and ANQGSEA. The CDR3 covers 12 residues. Findings and limits, study-wide: A later look showed TCR association rates differing by HLA locus, highest for DRB1 and lowest for HLA-C. A previous analysis found most TCR beta V segments productive roughly 87% or roughly 30% of the time. From TCR beta sequences, most subjects' HLA-A and HLA-B alleles were reportedly predicted accurately.

The PCR was carried out with 60 Vbeta primers and 13 Jbeta primers. Some clones are missing from TCRdb's copy, which holds only in-frame ones; the method was immunoSEQ multiplex PCR. The table lists under 250,000 clones, about 78% of them singletons. This chain uses TRBV29-1 with TRBJ2-7; perhaps TRBD1 as D (5 bases). Sample: PBMCs. The receptor's source is a male donor in good health and CMV-seronegative. The CDR3 DNA follows: TGCAGCGTTGGAGACAGCTCCTACGAGCAGTACTTC. Protein product: CSVGDSSYEQYF.